This passage covers 26 T cell receptor beta chains from one sample sequenced in a study of T-cell memory formation after mild COVID-19. MiXCR, run by TCRdb on the 5' RACE reads, gives a single entry per CDR3 protein. The table includes under 150,000 distinct CDR3 sequences, around a fifth detected once. Sequencing used PBMCs or a T cell subset sorted from them (not recorded which). These receptors were obtained from a man aged 18 to 29 who had mild COVID-19 (a few samples of this study predate the infection). Cell type and time point are not known.

This chain links TRBV4-1 with TRBJ2-7; D perhaps matches TRBD1 (5 bases). This CDR3 spans 15 amino acids. V lost 3 bases to trimming and J lost 3 bases, with 15 bases between them. Looked up from germline, CDR1 is MGHRA and CDR2 is YSYEKL. CDR3 sequence: CASSHTDSSVYEQYV. In DNA form, the CDR3 reads TGCGCCAGCAGCCATACCGACAGCTCCGTCTACGAGCAGTACGTC.

Only a few counts were recorded for this clonotype. DNA of the CDR3: TGTGCCAGCAGCTCATCGGGACAGTCCTACAATGAGCAGTTCTTC. Translated: CASSSSGQSYNEQFF. The chain combines TRBV7-9 with TRBJ2-1; TRBD1 matches 7 bases. The germline V gene has CDR1 SEHNR and CDR2 FQNEAQ (reference sequence). CDR3 length: 15 amino acids. V lost 4 bases, J lost 1 base, and 4 bases stayed unmatched.

The chain links TRBV29-1 to TRBJ2-2; D may match TRBD1 or TRBD2 (5 bases each). The ends were cut back, 4 bases at V and 6 bases at J, with 15 bases in the middle. This CDR3 is 14 amino acids long. Germline V gene lookup returns CDR1 SQVTM and CDR2 ANQGSEA. CDR3 protein: CSVAGDPWSGELFF. CDR3 in DNA: TGCAGCGTTGCCGGGGACCCCTGGTCCGGGGAGCTGTTTTTT.

This clonotype was observed a few times. This chain links TRBV5-1 with TRBJ2-1; D unclear. V shed 1 base and J shed 9 bases, with 11 bases lying between them. Germline lookup yields CDR1 SGHRS and CDR2 YFSETQ. This CDR3 is 13 amino acids long. In DNA, the CDR3 is TGCGCCAGCAGCTTGTCGTGGGGTACTGAGCAGTTCTTC. Protein sequence: CASSLSWGTEQFF.

This clonotype has just a few counts. The J gene is TRBJ2-7, the V gene TRBV9, with TRBD1 matching over 10 bases. J was trimmed by 6 bases and V by 4 bases; bases with no gene match: 10. Per the germline V gene, CDR1 is SGDLS and CDR2 is YYNGEE. The CDR3 loop spans 15 amino acids. CDR3 nucleotides: TGTGCCAGCAGCCCATGGGACAGGGGTGCAAGCGAGCAGTACTTC. It encodes CASSPWDRGASEQYF.

This clonotype was seen a few times. The chain has TRBV6-2 or TRBV6-3 and TRBJ1-2, with D possibly TRBD1 on 6 matching bases. CDR3 length: 13 amino acids. The V gene's germline CDR1 is MNHEY and CDR2 SVGEGT. V lost 6 bases and J lost 7, with 15 bases in between. DNA for the CDR3: TGTGCCAGCAGCCCTGGGGGGGCTAGTGGCTACACCTTC. Residues: CASSPGGASGYTF.

This clonotype occurred many times. This chain uses TRBV13 with TRBJ2-3; tentatively, D is TRBD1 (6 bases). V lost 4 bases and J lost 1, with 15 bases in between. Germline CDR1 PRHDT, CDR2 FYEKMQ (reference sequence). There are 16 residues in the CDR3. Here the CDR3 reads CASSSQGQLGTDTQYF. As DNA, the CDR3 is TGTGCCAGCAGCTCCCAAGGACAGCTGGGCACAGATACGCAGTATTTT.

This clonotype was seen a handful of times. Being one base from a much bigger clone, this may be a read error. V is TRBV5-1 and J is TRBJ2-3, with TRBD1 matching over 7 bases. Germline CDR1 and CDR2: SGHRS and YFSETQ. V lost 2 bases, J lost 6 bases, and 12 bases stayed unmatched. This CDR3 has 16 residues. CDR3 protein: CASSFDPGTEADTQYF. CDR3 nucleotide sequence: TGCGCCAGCAGCTTCGATCCCGGGACAGAGGCGGATACGCAGTATTTT.

This clonotype was seen a handful of times. The gene calls are TRBV14 and TRBJ2-5; D is possibly TRBD1 or TRBD2 (6 bases each). The V gene lost 4 bases and the J gene lost 3 bases, with 21 bases spanning the gap. The CDR3 is 17 amino acids. Germline loops: CDR1 SGHDN, CDR2 FVKESK. CDR3 region: CASSPFVGGPWEETQYF. CDR3 DNA sequence: TGTGCCAGCAGCCCCTTTGTTGGGGGGCCATGGGAAGAGACCCAGTACTTC.

This chain connects TRBV19 to TRBJ1-2, with 9 nucleotides matching TRBD1. This CDR3 region has 15 residues. From germline, CDR1 is LNHDA and CDR2 SQIVND (reference sequence). V lost 3 bases to trimming and J lost 3 bases; unmatched junction nucleotides: 5. CDR3 bases: TGTGCCAGTAGTATCGGGACAGGGTCCCACTATGGCTACACCTTC. Translated: CASSIGTGSHYGYTF.

This clonotype has a count of ten or more. The DNA of the CDR3 is TGTGCCAGCAGTTTAGGATATGAAGGAGGATCAGATACGCAGTATTTT. Translating gives CASSLGYEGGSDTQYF. The chain employs TRBV12-3 or TRBV12-4 and TRBJ2-3; TRBD2 is a possible D gene (5 bases). CDR3 length: 16 residues. V was shortened by 1 base and J by 4 bases, with 15 bases between the two germline ends.

This clonotype was detected only a few times. The chain combines TRBV12-3 or TRBV12-4 with TRBJ2-3; 8 bases are shared with TRBD2. The CDR3 extends over 15 amino acids. Trimming removed 5 bases from V and 3 bases from J; junction bases left unmatched: 7. The CDR3 loop reads CASSDGTRSTDTQYF. CDR3 nucleotides: TGTGCCAGCAGTGACGGGACTAGATCTACAGATACGCAGTATTTT.

The chain uses TRBV12-3 or TRBV12-4 and TRBJ1-1; a weak D match, TRBD1 (6 bases). V lost 4 bases and J lost 8, with 11 bases in between. The CDR3 has 12 amino acids. CDR3: CASSYGQKEAFF. As DNA, the CDR3 is TGTGCCAGCAGTTACGGACAGAAAGAAGCTTTCTTT.

The chain joins TRBV4-1 to TRBJ2-7; the D is unclear. V dropped 1 base and J dropped 3 bases, with 10 bases sitting between them. The CDR3 length is 14 residues. The V gene's germline CDR1 is MGHRA and CDR2 YSYEKL. The CDR3 DNA reads as TGCGCCAGCAGCCAAGTCGCCAGCAACTACGAGCAGTACTTC. It translates to CASSQVASNYEQYF.

On this clonotype: A junction boundary mismatches the germline segment, possibly from a read error. The chain recombines TRBV6-2 or TRBV6-3 with TRBJ2-2; D ambiguous. CDR1 is MNHEY, CDR2 SVGEGT, per germline. The CDR3 loop spans 12 amino acids. The CDR3 here is CASSYWTGELFF. As DNA, the CDR3 is TGTGCCAGCAGCTACTGGACCGGGGAGCTGTTTTTT.

This clonotype showed up just a few times. The chain combines TRBV2 with TRBJ1-5; D not certain. Germline V gene data show CDR1 as SNHLY and CDR2 as FYNNEI. The CDR3 contains 16 residues. V shed 8 bases and J shed 0 bases, with 17 bases lying between them. The CDR3, as DNA: TGTGCCAGCCGCGGAATGGAGGAAAATAGCAATCAGCCCCAGCATTTT. Translated, it gives CASRGMEENSNQPQHF.

This clonotype was picked up a small number of times. The chain is built from TRBV3-1 and TRBJ2-4, with a weak D call TRBD1 (5 bases). Trimming cost V 4 bases and J 7 bases, with 8 bases left between them. The CDR3 sequence is 12 residues long. The germline V gene encodes CDR1 LGHDT and CDR2 YNNKEL (reference sequence). The CDR3, as DNA: TGTGCCAGCAGCCCCCCAGGGAACATTCAGTACTTC. The encoded protein is CASSPPGNIQYF.

This clonotype was picked up a small number of times. CDR3 nucleotides: TGCAGTGCTAGCCCGGGACTGGGAGGAGGCGAGCAGTACTTC. Protein sequence: CSASPGLGGGEQYF. V and J are TRBV20-1 and TRBJ2-7, with TRBD2 as a possible D gene (6 bases). Trimming removed 3 bases at V and 6 bases at J, with 18 bases between. The CDR3 has 14 residues. In germline, CDR1 is DFQATT, CDR2 SNEGSKA (reference sequence).

In this sample, this clonotype turned up a few times. The chain recombines TRBV6-5 with TRBJ2-1; 8 nucleotides align to TRBD1. Germline loops: CDR1 MNHEY, CDR2 SVGAGI. The CDR3 length is 16 residues. V shed 6 bases, J shed 7 bases, and the junction held 14 bases outside the gene matches. In DNA, the CDR3 is TGTGCCAGCAGCCCACTAGCAGGGGGCTATGTGAATGAGCAGTTCTTC. Translation: CASSPLAGGYVNEQFF.

The V call is TRBV6-5, the J call TRBJ1-2; 9 nucleotides line up with TRBD1. Per germline, CDR1 MNHEY and CDR2 SVGAGI. Trimming cost V 6 bases and J 8 bases; bases outside gene matches: 13. The length of the CDR3 is 15 residues. CDR3 in DNA: TGTGCCAGCAGCCCCCCCCCGGGACAGGGAAAAGGCTACACCTTC. This encodes CASSPPPGQGKGYTF.

The V gene is TRBV19, the J gene TRBJ2-1, with TRBD2 identical over 9 bases. V lost 5 bases to trimming and J lost 6 bases; unmatched junction nucleotides: 11. CDR1 and CDR2 from the germline V gene are LNHDA and SQIVND (reference sequence). The CDR3 runs to 16 residues. CDR3 amino acids: CASSGLAGGPGNEQFF. Here the CDR3 DNA reads TGTGCCAGTAGTGGCTTGGCGGGGGGGCCTGGCAATGAGCAGTTCTTC. Based on the CDR3 plus reference TRBV19 and TRBJ2-1, the full variable domain is DGGITQSPKYLFRKEGQNVTLSCEQNLNHDAMYWYRQDPGQGLRLIYYSQIVNDFQKGDIAEGYSVSREKKESFPLTVTSAQKNPTAFYLCASSGLAGGPGNEQFFGPGTRLTVL.

The CDR3 DNA follows: TGTGCCAGCAGTTACTCTCAGGTCTATCGCACAGATACGCAGTATTTT. Translated, it gives CASSYSQVYRTDTQYF. The chain uses TRBV6-2 or TRBV6-3 and TRBJ2-3; D unresolved. Deletions cut 0 bases from V and 1 base from J, with 11 bases between. The CDR3 consists of 16 residues. Germline-derived CDR1 and CDR2 are MNHEY and SVGEGT.

This clonotype was counted between two and nine times. Here the CDR3 reads CASSDGQSSYNEQFF. Written as DNA, the CDR3 is TGTGCCAGCAGCGATGGACAGAGCTCCTACAATGAGCAGTTCTTC. This sequence joins TRBV9 and TRBJ2-1, with D maybe TRBD1 (6 bases). There are 15 residues in the CDR3. Trimming removed 3 bases at V and 0 bases at J, with 10 bases between. Germline assignment: CDR1 SGDLS and CDR2 YYNGEE.

This clonotype was seen more than once but under ten times. The chain has TRBV5-6 and TRBJ2-2; D remains ambiguous. The V end lost 0 bases, the J end lost 0 bases, and 6 bases lay between the germline ends. This CDR3 has 15 residues. In germline, CDR1 is SGHDT, CDR2 YYEEEE. CDR3 coding DNA: TGTGCCAGCAGCTTGGAGTATTCGAACACCGGGGAGCTGTTTTTT. Translated: CASSLEYSNTGELFF.

This clonotype was seen a handful of times. This chain connects TRBV29-1 to TRBJ2-7; possibly TRBD1 for D (6 bases). CDR3 length: 13 amino acids. Germline lookup yields CDR1 SQVTM and CDR2 ANQGSEA. V was clipped by 4 bases and J by 2 bases, with 12 bases between them. The CDR3 loop reads CSVVGAATYEQYF. Written as DNA, the CDR3 is TGCAGCGTTGTGGGGGCCGCTACCTACGAGCAGTACTTC.

This clonotype showed up just a few times. The chain combines TRBV6-2 or TRBV6-3 with TRBJ2-1; D is uncertain. V gave up 6 bases and J gave up 1 base, with 7 bases separating them. This CDR3 is built from 13 residues. Germline V lookup: CDR1 MNHEY, CDR2 SVGEGT. As DNA, the CDR3 is TGTGCCAGCAGCCAAGTATCCTACAATGAGCAGTTCTTC. It encodes CASSQVSYNEQFF.